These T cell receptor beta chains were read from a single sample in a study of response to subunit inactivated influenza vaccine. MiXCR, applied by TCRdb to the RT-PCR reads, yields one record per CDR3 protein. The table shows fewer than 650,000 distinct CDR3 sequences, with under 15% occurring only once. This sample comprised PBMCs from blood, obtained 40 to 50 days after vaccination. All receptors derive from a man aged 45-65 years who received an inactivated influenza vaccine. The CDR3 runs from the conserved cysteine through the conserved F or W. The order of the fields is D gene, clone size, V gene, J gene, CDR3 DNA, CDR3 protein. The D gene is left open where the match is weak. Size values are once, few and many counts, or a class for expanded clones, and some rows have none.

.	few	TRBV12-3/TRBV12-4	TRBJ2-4	TGTGCCAGCGGAAAGGAACGGGACTTCTCTAACATTCAGTACTTC	CASGKERDFSNIQYF
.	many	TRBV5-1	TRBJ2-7	TGCGCCAGCAGCTTGGAGACAAACACCTACGAGCAGTACTTC	CASSLETNTYEQYF
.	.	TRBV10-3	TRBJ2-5	TGTGCCATCAGTGAGGGCCAAGAGACCCAGTACTTC	CAISEGQETQYF
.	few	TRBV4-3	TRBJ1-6	TGCGCCAGCAGCCAGGAAACGACATCCGCTGGGGCAAGGCGCCTCCACTTT	CASSQETTSAGARRLHF
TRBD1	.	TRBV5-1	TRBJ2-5	TGCGCCAGCAGCCCGGGACAGGGGCACGAGACCCAGTACTTC	CASSPGQGHETQYF
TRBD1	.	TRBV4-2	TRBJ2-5	TGTGCCAGCAGCCAAGGGGGGACAGGGCAGGGCGAGACCCAGTACTTC	CASSQGGTGQGETQYF
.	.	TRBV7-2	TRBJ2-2	TGTGCCAGCAGCCAAAGTAAGGTTTTCGGAAACACCGGGGAGCTGTTTTTT	CASSQSKVFGNTGELFF
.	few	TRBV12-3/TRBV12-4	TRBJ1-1	TGTGCCAGCAGCCCAGAAAGTGGACAGTCGAACACTGAAGCTTTCTTT	CASSPESGQSNTEAFF
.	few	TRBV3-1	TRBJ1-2	TGTGCCAGCAGCCAAGGAGTGTCAGGAGCTAACTATGGCTACACCTTC	CASSQGVSGANYGYTF
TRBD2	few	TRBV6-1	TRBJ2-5	TGTGCCAGCAGAGCGGGACGACAAGAGACCCAGTACTTC	CASRAGRQETQYF
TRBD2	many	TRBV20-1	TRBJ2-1	TGCAGTGCCGTGGGCCCTACTAGCGGGAGGGCCAGTTCCTACAATGAGCAGTTCTTC	CSAVGPTSGRASSYNEQFF
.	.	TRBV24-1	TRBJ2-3	TGTGCCACCAGTGATTTCCAGGGAACAGATACGCAGTATTTT	CATSDFQGTDTQYF
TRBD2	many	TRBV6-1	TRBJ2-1	TGTGCCAGCAAGGGGATCGGCGGGGGAAGCTCCTACAATGAGCAGTTCTTC	CASKGIGGGSSYNEQFF
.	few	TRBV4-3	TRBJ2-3	TGCGCCAGCAGCCAGAACTGGGGGGAAGATACGCAGTATTTT	CASSQNWGEDTQYF
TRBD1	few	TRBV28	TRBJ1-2	TGTGCCAGCAGTTCGCCCGGGACAGGGATTAACTATGGCTACACCTTC	CASSSPGTGINYGYTF
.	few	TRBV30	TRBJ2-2	TGTGCCTGGAGTGTCGGGGCCGGGGAGCTGTTTTTT	CAWSVGAGELFF
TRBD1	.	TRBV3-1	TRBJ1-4	TGTGCCAGCAGTTATGGGACAGGGTCTTCAACTAATGAAAAACTGTTTTTT	CASSYGTGSSTNEKLFF
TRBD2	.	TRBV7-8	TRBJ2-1	TGTGCCAGCAGCTTGACTAGCGGGAGGAGGCACAATGAGCAGTTCTTC	CASSLTSGRRHNEQFF